Each of the 22 T cell receptor beta chains below was sequenced from the same sample in a study of cytomegalovirus exposure and HLA in healthy donors. Some clones are missing from TCRdb's copy, which holds only in-frame ones; the method was immunoSEQ multiplex PCR. Among about 220,000 clones listed, around nine tenths were seen once. Sequencing was carried out using PBMCs. The receptors were gathered from a young man in good health and CMV-seronegative.

The chain employs TRBV2 and TRBJ2-7, with a weak D call TRBD1 (6 bases). The CDR3 is 11 residues long. V gave up 7 bases and J gave up 4 bases, with 8 bases separating them. Germline V gene lookup returns CDR1 SNHLY and CDR2 FYNNEI. The CDR3 reads CASTQGYEQYF. The CDR3 DNA reads as TGTGCCAGCACGCAGGGGTACGAGCAGTACTTC.

V gene TRBV4-3 combines with J gene TRBJ2-1; 9 nucleotides agree with TRBD2. J lost 2 bases, V lost 4 bases, and 6 bases had no gene match. Germline V lookup: CDR1 LGHNA, CDR2 YSLEER. The CDR3 is 16 amino acids. The CDR3 here is CASSLYSSGTYNEQFF. The DNA for the CDR3 is TGCGCCAGCAGCCTTTACTCTAGCGGGACCTACAATGAGCAGTTCTTC.

The chain carries TRBV28 and TRBJ1-1; maybe TRBD1 (5 bases). In germline, CDR1 is MDHEN, CDR2 SYDVKM. There are 12 residues in the CDR3. V was clipped by 6 bases and J by 11 bases, with 16 bases between them. The chain's CDR3 is CASRDLSGRAFF. The CDR3 nucleotides are TGTGCCAGCAGAGATCTCTCAGGGAGGGCTTTCTTT. The variable domain in full, with the rest retrieved from reference TRBV28 and TRBJ1-1, is DVKVTQSSRYLVKRTGEKVFLECVQDMDHENMFWYRQDPGLGLRLIYFSYDVKMKEKGDIPEGYSVSREKKERFSLILESASTNQTSMYLCASRDLSGRAFFGQGTRLTVV.

The genes are TRBV10-3 and TRBJ1-2; 8 positions match TRBD1. The CDR3 is 15 amino acids. V shed 3 bases, J shed 0 bases, and the junction held 3 bases outside the gene matches. Germline loops: CDR1 ENHRY, CDR2 SYGVKD. DNA for the CDR3: TGTGCCATCAGTGACTCACAGGGGGCTAACTATGGCTACACCTTC. Protein sequence: CAISDSQGANYGYTF.

The J gene is TRBJ1-1, the V gene TRBV7-2; D is undetermined. V lost 1 base and J 5 bases, leaving 11 bases between the germline ends. The CDR3 length is 14 residues. Germline values: CDR1 SGHTA, CDR2 FQGNSA. The CDR3 loop is CASSLDVRGTEAFF. In DNA form, the CDR3 reads TGTGCCAGCAGCTTAGATGTTCGGGGAACTGAAGCTTTCTTT.

The V call is TRBV2, the J call TRBJ2-7; D may be TRBD2 (6 bases). CDR1 SNHLY and CDR2 FYNNEI come from the germline V gene. This CDR3 comprises 17 residues. V was shortened by 8 bases and J by 2 bases, with 25 bases between the two germline ends. Written as DNA, the CDR3 is TGTGCCAGCGGCGGGACGCCTAAAAAGGGGACCGCCTACGAGCAGTACTTC. Translating it yields CASGGTPKKGTAYEQYF.

The chain joins TRBV27 to TRBJ1-2, with a weak D call TRBD1 (5 bases). Trimming removed 2 bases at V and 0 bases at J, with 10 bases between. CDR3 length: 15 residues. Per germline, CDR1 MNHEY and CDR2 SMNVEV (reference sequence). The CDR3 sequence is CASSLRARANYGYTF. As DNA, the CDR3 is TGTGCCAGCAGTTTACGGGCCAGGGCTAACTATGGCTACACCTTC.

The rearrangement uses TRBV4-3 and TRBJ2-1; no definite D call. The germline V gene has CDR1 LGHNA and CDR2 YSLEER. Trimming removed 4 bases at V and 0 bases at J, with 10 bases between. CDR3 length equals 15 residues. The CDR3 coding sequence is TGCGCCAGCAGCCCTACTTGGAGCTCCTACAATGAGCAGTTCTTC. Translation gives CASSPTWSSYNEQFF.

This sequence joins TRBV27 and TRBJ1-4; a weak D match, TRBD1 (5 bases). Germline assignment: CDR1 MNHEY and CDR2 SMNVEV (reference sequence). The V and J ends lost 6 bases and 6 bases respectively, with 11 bases between them. The length of the CDR3 is 13 residues. The CDR3 DNA follows: TGTGCCAGCAGGACAGATAACTATGAAAAACTGTTTTTT. Its translation: CASRTDNYEKLFF.

The genes are TRBV30 and TRBJ2-3; D possibly corresponds to TRBD2 (5 bases). Germline V gene data show CDR1 as GTSNPN and CDR2 as SVGIG (reference sequence). The CDR3 is 12 residues long. The V end was cut by 8 bases, the J end by 3 bases, with 12 bases between. The CDR3 region has the DNA TGTGCCGGCCAAAGGAGGACAGATACGCAGTATTTT. This translates into CAGQRRTDTQYF.

Here the CDR3 reads CASSYLLSTGQFTEAFF. The DNA for the CDR3 is TGCGCCAGCAGCTACCTCTTATCGACAGGGCAGTTCACTGAAGCTTTCTTT. The chain carries TRBV5-1 and TRBJ1-1; 7 nucleotides match TRBD1. Germline loops: CDR1 SGHRS, CDR2 YFSETQ. This CDR3 spans 17 amino acids. Trimming took 3 bases from V and 4 from J; bases not matched to a gene: 15.

The chain couples TRBV7-6 to TRBJ2-7, with 7 bases that match TRBD1. Germline CDR1 is SGHVS and CDR2 is FNYEAQ. CDR3 length: 18 amino acids. V shed 3 bases and J 2 bases; nucleotides not matched to a gene: 16. CDR3 in amino acids: CASSLERQGQEIPYEQYF. The CDR3 DNA sequence: TGTGCCAGCAGCTTGGAAAGACAGGGCCAGGAAATCCCCTACGAGCAGTACTTC.

The chain is built from TRBV9 and TRBJ2-5, with 10 bases lining up with TRBD1. Germline assignment: CDR1 SGDLS and CDR2 YYNGEE. The trim removed 0 bases at V and 5 bases at J, leaving 10 bases unmatched. CDR3 length: 17 amino acids. The CDR3 DNA is TGTGCCAGCAGCGTAGACCCCGGGACAGGGGAAGGGGAGACCCAGTACTTC. Translating gives CASSVDPGTGEGETQYF.

This sequence joins TRBV2 and TRBJ1-3; TRBD1 might be the D (6 bases). V gave up 6 bases and J gave up 4 bases, with 13 bases separating them. Germline CDR1 reads SNHLY; CDR2 reads FYNNEI. The CDR3 extends over 14 amino acids. The CDR3 spells CASRRNREGNTIYF. DNA of the CDR3: TGTGCCAGCAGGCGTAACAGGGAGGGAAACACCATATATTTT.

CDR3 region: CASSQLGQIAKNIQYF. The CDR3 region has the DNA TGTGCCAGCAGTCAACTAGGACAGATAGCCAAAAACATTCAGTACTTC. The chain links TRBV27 to TRBJ2-4, with D tentatively TRBD1 (6 bases). V lost 5 bases and J lost 0, with 14 bases in between. Germline CDR1 reads MNHEY; CDR2 reads SMNVEV (reference sequence). The CDR3 loop spans 16 amino acids.

The CDR3 spells CASKPDSSYNSPLHF. CDR3 nucleotides: TGTGCCAGCAAGCCGGACAGCTCCTATAATTCACCCCTCCACTTT. This chain links TRBV28 with TRBJ1-6; weak D call: TRBD1 (6 bases). This CDR3 has 15 amino acids. The V gene's germline CDR1 is MDHEN and CDR2 SYDVKM. V was trimmed by 7 bases and J by 0 bases, leaving 10 bases between them.

The genes are TRBV19 and TRBJ1-1, with D unclear. Germline V gene lookup returns CDR1 LNHDA and CDR2 SQIVND (reference sequence). V was pared by 9 bases and J by 5 bases, with 7 bases between. The CDR3 runs 10 residues. In DNA form, the CDR3 reads TGTGCCAGCGGTGAGACTGAAGCTTTCTTT. The encoded protein is CASGETEAFF.

J is TRBJ2-1 and V is TRBV14, with 11 bases aligning to TRBD2. V lost 4 bases and J lost 8; bases outside the gene matches: 7. The CDR3 covers 15 residues. Per the germline V gene, CDR1 is SGHDN and CDR2 is FVKESK. The CDR3 here is CASSLLAGGIHEQFF. The CDR3 DNA sequence: TGTGCCAGCAGCCTTCTAGCGGGAGGTATTCATGAGCAGTTCTTC.

The V call is TRBV6-5, the J call TRBJ1-3; D unresolved. The CDR3 consists of 14 residues. CDR1 and CDR2 (germline): MNHEY, SVGAGI. V lost 0 bases, J lost 1 base, and 4 bases lay in between. In DNA, the CDR3 is TGTGCCAGCAGTTACTCTAATTCTGGAAACACCATATATTTT. The encoded protein is CASSYSNSGNTIYF.

The chain couples TRBV2 to TRBJ1-1; D perhaps matches TRBD1 (5 bases). Germline CDR1 and CDR2: SNHLY and FYNNEI. V lost 8 bases and J lost 1, with 11 bases in between. CDR3 length: 13 amino acids. CDR3: CASVTEKNTEAFF. The DNA for the CDR3 is TGTGCCAGCGTGACAGAGAAGAACACTGAAGCTTTCTTT.

The chain joins TRBV7-2 to TRBJ1-2; tentative D call: TRBD1 (5 bases). Per the germline V gene, CDR1 is SGHTA and CDR2 is FQGNSA. Deletions cut 7 bases from V and 7 bases from J, with 13 bases between. This CDR3 has 12 amino acids. The chain's CDR3 is CASTLGGVGYTF. CDR3 nucleotides: TGTGCCAGCACCCTGGGGGGGGTTGGCTACACCTTC. Filled out from reference TRBV7-2 and TRBJ1-2, the complete variable domain reads GAGVSQSPSNKVTEKGKDVELRCDPISGHTALYWYRQSLGQGLEFLIYFQGNSAPDKSGLPSDRFSAERTGGSVSTLTIQRTQQEDSAVYLCASTLGGVGYTFGSGTRLTVV.

The V and J genes are TRBV5-1 and TRBJ1-6; tentatively, D is TRBD1 (6 bases). V dropped 0 bases and J dropped 8 bases, with 15 bases sitting between them. The CDR3 is made up of 16 amino acids. The germline V gene has CDR1 SGHRS and CDR2 YFSETQ. CDR3 in DNA: TGCGCCAGCAGCTTGGCCGGGCAGGGGCGGGATTCACCCCTCCACTTT. Its protein product is CASSLAGQGRDSPLHF.